This TCR beta chain was identified in a study of beta chain features in type 1 diabetes. Study-wide results and caveats: Compared to healthy donors, patients appeared to have naive, central memory and Treg TCRB repertoires that were more alike. TCRB CDR3s from Type 1 diabetes patients were moderately but significantly shorter in all four CD4+ subsets. Shorter templates may be favored by PCR, equally so in patients and controls.

The CDR3 length is 17 residues. Germline lookup yields CDR1 SGHDT and CDR2 YYEEEE. Concerning this clone: Antigen: not known. Its ends do not fully match the called genes, so a read error is possible.

The isolated RNA, all of it, was reverse transcribed, so expressed TCRB transcripts were what got sequenced. The data were produced by immunoSEQ multiplex PCR, yet TCRdb's version contains in-frame clones alone and is incomplete. The table shows 150,000 or so clones, with 7% to 10% occurring only once. The sequence was collected from a woman under 30 in good health. Sequencing used central memory CD4+ T cells from blood. The J gene is TRBJ1-1, the V gene TRBV5-6; unclear D gene. The CDR3 DNA is TGTGCCAGCAGCTTGGGTATAGGGTGGTTAGCGAACGCTGAAGCTTTCTTT. This translates into CASSLGIGWLANAEAFF.